These 2 T cell receptor beta chains were sequenced from one sample in a study of CD8 T cells in ankylosing spondylitis (dated by TCRdb to the late 2010s). The investigation overall reported the following: A TCR beta motif made up of seven or eight highly homologous amino acid variants appeared to be characteristic of blood from ankylosing spondylitis patients.

These receptors lack a known antigen. The library relied on 5' RACE. Reads for this sample came from an Illumina HiSeq 2500. TCRdb redid the processing of the public reads, applying fastp at Q25 and MiXCR, and retained in-frame beta chains. Rows are combined by CDR3 protein, so each entry shows the most common genes and DNA. This sample comprises about 220,000 distinct CDR3 sequences, around 16% of them detected only once. The ten largest clonotypes hold under 45% of the sample. The specimen sequenced was blood, either unsorted or a sorted T cell fraction (not recorded which). The receptors stem from a male donor with ankylosing spondylitis.

This clonotype was seen only a few times. The chain employs TRBV10-3 and TRBJ2-7, with D unresolved. There are 11 residues in the CDR3. V was pared by 10 bases and J by 4 bases, with 11 bases between. CDR1 is ENHRY and CDR2 is SYGVKD in the germline V gene. The DNA for the CDR3 is TGTGCCACCCGCATGGATTACGAGCAGTACTTC. Its protein product is CATRMDYEQYF.

This clonotype was detected ten times or more. The chain is built from TRBV6-5 and TRBJ2-1; TRBD2 matches at 12 bases. Germline-derived CDR1 and CDR2 are MNHEY and SVGAGI. V lost 2 bases to trimming and J lost 11 bases; unmatched junction nucleotides: 10. The length of the CDR3 is 16 residues. CDR3 nucleotide sequence: TGTGCCAGCAGTTACGCCTGGACTAGCGGGACTTTTCAGCAGTTCTTC. Translation: CASSYAWTSGTFQQFF.